The rows below give T cell receptor beta chains drawn from one sample of a study of blood T cells in healthy people across ages. MiXCR was run by TCRdb on the 5' RACE reads, yielding one entry per CDR3 protein. The sample carries about 580,000 distinct CDR3 sequences, roughly 48% recorded once. The sample consisted of blood. The receptors shown here come from an elderly man in good health. CDR3s include the opening cysteine and the closing phenylalanine or tryptophan. Each record gives: J gene, D gene, clone size, V gene, CDR3 DNA, CDR3 protein. A D gene is named only where the DNA matches it firmly. The size field is filled for only some rows; it gives once, few, many or a size class.

TRBJ2-5 - - TRBV15 TGTGCCACCAGCAAAGGACTAAACCAAGAGACCCAGTACTTC CATSKGLNQETQYF
TRBJ1-1 - - TRBV29-1 TGCAGCGGAGATCTCTTACAGGGATCCACTGAAGCTTTCTTT CSGDLLQGSTEAFF
TRBJ2-3 TRBD2 - TRBV20-1 TGCAGTGCTACTAACAGACTTGCGGGGGACCTCACAGATACGCAGTATTTT CSATNRLAGDLTDTQYF
TRBJ2-4 - few TRBV20-1 TGCAGTGCCTCTGGGGGTCATTCTGGCAAAAACATTCAGTACTTC CSASGGHSGKNIQYF
TRBJ1-5 - few TRBV6-6 TGTGCCAGCAGTTACGGGTCGAAGAATAGCAATCAGCCCCAGCATTTT CASSYGSKNSNQPQHF
TRBJ2-3 - few TRBV15 TGTGCCACCAGCTCCGGGATGGACACAGATACGCAGTATTTT CATSSGMDTDTQYF
TRBJ2-4 - few TRBV7-2 TGTGCCAGCCTAAAGACAGGAGCCAAAAACATTCAGTACTTC CASLKTGAKNIQYF
TRBJ2-1 - once TRBV20-1 TGCAGTGCTAGCCCGGGGGCAGGGTTCAATGAGCAGTTCTTC CSASPGAGFNEQFF
TRBJ2-6 - - TRBV7-3 TGTGCCAGCAGCTTAAATTCGGCGCATTCTGGGGCCAACGTCCTGACTTTC CASSLNSAHSGANVLTF
TRBJ2-5 - - TRBV10-3 TGTGCCATCAGTGGAGACTTAGAGACCCAGTACTTC CAISGDLETQYF
TRBJ1-2 - - TRBV20-1 TGCAGTGCAACCCCCACCAGGGGAGGTGGCTACACCTTC CSATPTRGGGYTF
TRBJ2-3 - - TRBV27 TGTGCCACAAGTGGTTACAGGCTCACAGATACGCAGTATTTT CATSGYRLTDTQYF
TRBJ2-7 TRBD1 - TRBV3-1 TGTGCCAGCAGCCAGGGACAGGGAAGGGACGAGCAGTACTTC CASSQGQGRDEQYF
TRBJ2-7 - - TRBV9 TGTGCCGGCAGCGTAGGTTATCTTGAGGCCGAGCAGTACTTC CAGSVGYLEAEQYF
TRBJ2-2 TRBD2 - TRBV6-5 TGTGCCAGCGGCGGGGGGTGGAGGACCGGGGAGCTGTTTTTT CASGGGWRTGELFF
TRBJ1-4 - few TRBV6-5 TGTGCCAGCAGTTACGGCCGGTTCAATGAAAAACTGTTTTTT CASSYGRFNEKLFF
TRBJ2-1 TRBD2 many TRBV6-1 TGTGCCAGCAGCTGGGACAGTAACTTAGCGGGAGAGATTAACAATGAGCAGTTCTTC CASSWDSNLAGEINNEQFF
TRBJ1-2 - - TRBV20-1 TGCAGTACAAATCAAGCTTCTAACTATGGCTACACCTTC CSTNQASNYGYTF
TRBJ2-7 - few TRBV12-3/TRBV12-4 TGTGCCAGCAGTCCATCCGGGACCCTTTACGAGCAGTACTTC CASSPSGTLYEQYF
TRBJ2-7 - - TRBV4-2 TGTGCCAGCAGCCAGGCTAAGGGCCACAGCTCCTACGAGCAGTACTTC CASSQAKGHSSYEQYF
TRBJ1-6 TRBD1 - TRBV7-3 TGTGCCAGCAGCTTAAACGGACAGGGCAATTCACCCCTCCACTTT CASSLNGQGNSPLHF
TRBJ2-1 - many TRBV6-5 TGTGCCAGCAGTCCCGGGTATGAGCAGTTCTTC CASSPGYEQFF
TRBJ2-3 - - TRBV28 TGTGCCAGCTGTTATGGTGCTCCTAGCACAGGTACGCAGTATTTT CASCYGAPSTGTQYF
TRBJ2-3 - once TRBV10-2 TGCGCCAGCAGTGAGGGTCTGGGGAAAGATACGCAGTATTTT CASSEGLGKDTQYF
TRBJ2-1 - few TRBV3-1 TGTGCCAGCAGCCAAGACAGGGCCTCCTACAATGAGCAGTTCTTC CASSQDRASYNEQFF
TRBJ2-5 - once TRBV9 TGTGCCAGCAGCGTAGATTGGGGACTGCAAGAGACCCAGTACTTC CASSVDWGLQETQYF
TRBJ1-1 - - TRBV20-1 TGCAGTGCGTACATGAACACTGAAGCTTTCTTT CSAYMNTEAFF
TRBJ1-2 - few TRBV20-1 TGCAGTGCTAGAGATACAGGCCTAGCTAACTATGGCTACACCTTC CSARDTGLANYGYTF
TRBJ2-3 TRBD2 - TRBV27 TGTGCCAGCAGTTTAATGGGCCCCCGTGTGTCTGCGGGAGGGCCATTGGATACGCAGTATTTT CASSLMGPRVSAGGPLDTQYF
TRBJ1-2 - - TRBV6-6 TGTGCCAGCAGTCCTCTGGGTCAGAACTATGGCTACACCTTC CASSPLGQNYGYTF
TRBJ2-1 - - TRBV15 TGTGCCACCAGCAGAGATAACGGGAGAGGGTACAATGAGCAGTTCTTC CATSRDNGRGYNEQFF
TRBJ2-3 TRBD2 - TRBV10-3 TGTGCCATCAGGGAGACTAGCGGCACAGATACGCAGTATTTT CAIRETSGTDTQYF
TRBJ2-1 TRBD2 few TRBV7-2 TGTGCCAGCAGCTTGGGACTAGCGGGCTCAGGGGAGCAGTTCTTC CASSLGLAGSGEQFF
TRBJ1-2 TRBD1 - TRBV20-1 TGCAGTGTCCGACAGGGGACGGTTGGCTACACCTTC CSVRQGTVGYTF
TRBJ2-7 TRBD1 - TRBV7-9 TGTACCAGCAGCGTGGCCGGGGACAGCTACGAGCAGTACTTC CTSSVAGDSYEQYF
TRBJ2-1 TRBD2 - TRBV20-1 TGCAGTGCTAGAGTGAGGACTAGCGGCAATGAGCAGTTCTTC CSARVRTSGNEQFF
TRBJ1-5 TRBD1 - TRBV6-5 TGTGCCAGCGGATCAAGGGGGCGCGGGGACAATCAGCCCCAGCATTTT CASGSRGRGDNQPQHF
TRBJ2-4 - - TRBV5-1 TGCGCCAGCAGCGCCCGCGAGGGGGAAAACATTCAGTACTTC CASSAREGENIQYF
TRBJ2-7 - many TRBV7-2 TGTGCCAGCAGCTTCACCCACAATCCGCCGGGTGAGCAGTACTTC CASSFTHNPPGEQYF
TRBJ2-1 TRBD2 - TRBV27 TGTGCCAGCAGTCCCCGCCGACTAGCGGACAATGAGCAGTTCTTC CASSPRRLADNEQFF
TRBJ2-1 - - TRBV28 TGTGCCAGCAGAGGGGACTTCTCCTACAATGAGCAGTTCTTC CASRGDFSYNEQFF
TRBJ2-3 - - TRBV12-3/TRBV12-4 TGTGCCAGCAGCCCCGGGGCAGGGAGTATGGATACGCAGTATTTT CASSPGAGSMDTQYF
TRBJ1-6 TRBD1 - TRBV7-2 TGTGCCAGCAGCTTAGATTCGAGACAGGGTAATTCACCCCTCCACTTT CASSLDSRQGNSPLHF
TRBJ2-1 TRBD1 - TRBV6-2/TRBV6-3 TGTGCCAGCAGTTACGGGACAGGGCTGCCAAATGAGCAGTTCTTC CASSYGTGLPNEQFF
TRBJ2-7 - few TRBV28 TGTGCCAGCAACGGACCGGGCCAAGGGGGATACGAGCAGTACTTC CASNGPGQGGYEQYF
TRBJ2-2 - - TRBV6-5 TGTGCCAGCAGACCGACAGGTTCTAGGAACACCGGGGAGCTGTTTTTT CASRPTGSRNTGELFF
TRBJ2-7 - many TRBV21-1 TGTGCCAGCAGCATAGAACCCCTGGGACAGGGAAAATCCTACGAGCAGTACTTC CASSIEPLGQGKSYEQYF